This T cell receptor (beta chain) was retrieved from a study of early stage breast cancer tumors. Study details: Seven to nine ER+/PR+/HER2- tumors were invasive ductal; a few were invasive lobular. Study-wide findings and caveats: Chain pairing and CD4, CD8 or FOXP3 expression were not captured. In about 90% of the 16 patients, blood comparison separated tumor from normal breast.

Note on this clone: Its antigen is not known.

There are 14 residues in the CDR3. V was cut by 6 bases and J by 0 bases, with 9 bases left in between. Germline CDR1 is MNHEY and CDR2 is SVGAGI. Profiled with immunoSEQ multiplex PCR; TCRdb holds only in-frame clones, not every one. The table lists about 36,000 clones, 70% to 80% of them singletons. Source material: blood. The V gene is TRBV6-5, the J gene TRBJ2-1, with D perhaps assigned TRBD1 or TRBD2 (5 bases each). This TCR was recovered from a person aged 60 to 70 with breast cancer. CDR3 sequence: CASSIGASYNEQFF. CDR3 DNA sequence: TGTGCCAGCAGCATCGGGGCCTCCTACAATGAGCAGTTCTTC.